A single sample is the source of the 14 T cell receptor beta chains below, sequenced in a study of patients and donors after allogeneic stem cell transplantation. MiXCR, applied by TCRdb to the RT-PCR reads, yields one record per CDR3 protein. The sample contains over 350,000 distinct CDR3 sequences, approximately 16% of which appear only once. The sample was blood, either unsorted or a sorted T cell fraction (not recorded which). These receptors came from a human donor who was either an allogeneic HSCT recipient or a stem cell or donor lymphocyte infusion donor (not recorded which). It is not recorded whose cells these are; they may come from a transplant donor.

Ten or more counts support this clonotype. The rearrangement links TRBV6-5 to TRBJ1-1; D is unclear. CDR1 is MNHEY and CDR2 is SVGAGI in the germline V gene. V lost 2 bases and J 0 bases, leaving 4 bases between the germline ends. The CDR3 contains 13 residues. The CDR3 bases are TGTGCCAGCAGTTACAGGTTGAACACTGAAGCTTTCTTT. The encoded protein is CASSYRLNTEAFF.

The chain employs TRBV12-3 or TRBV12-4 and TRBJ2-2; D possibly corresponds to TRBD2 (6 bases). V was shortened by 2 bases and J by 1 base, with 8 bases between the two germline ends. The CDR3 extends over 15 amino acids. Here the CDR3 DNA reads TGTGCCAGCAGTTTAATAGCGGAGAACACCGGGGAGCTGTTTTTT. It specifies CASSLIAENTGELFF.

This clonotype was counted at least ten times. The J gene is TRBJ1-1, the V gene TRBV12-3 or TRBV12-4; D remains ambiguous. This CDR3 contains 14 residues. V was cut by 3 bases and J by 8 bases, with 16 bases left in between. CDR3 sequence (DNA): TGTGCCAGCAGTTTGGCGGGGTTGGCACGGGAAGCTTTCTTT. It specifies CASSLAGLAREAFF.

The gene calls are TRBV12-3 or TRBV12-4 and TRBJ2-2, with 9 bases aligning to TRBD2. This CDR3 region has 16 residues. V lost 6 bases to trimming and J lost 1 base; unmatched junction nucleotides: 6. The CDR3 DNA sequence: TGTGCCAGCAGCACACGCGGGGGGGGGAACACCGGGGAGCTGTTTTTT. Protein: CASSTRGGGNTGELFF.

At least ten counts were recorded for this clonotype. The CDR3 nucleotides are TGCAGTGCTAGTTTTGACAGGGAGAGTGAGCAGTTCTTC. It is translated as CSASFDRESEQFF. The J gene is TRBJ2-1, the V gene TRBV20-1; 7 bases are a match to TRBD1. Germline V gene lookup returns CDR1 DFQATT and CDR2 SNEGSKA (reference sequence). The CDR3 loop spans 13 amino acids. V shed 3 bases and J 9 bases; nucleotides not matched to a gene: 8.

CDR3 loop: CASSEWLAGGGNEQFF. The CDR3 DNA reads as TGCGCCAGCAGTGAGTGGCTAGCGGGAGGGGGTAATGAGCAGTTCTTC. V gene TRBV10-2 combines with J gene TRBJ2-1; 12 bases line up with TRBD2. The CDR3 runs 16 residues. J was trimmed by 7 bases and V by 1 base; bases with no gene match: 5. Germline V gene data show CDR1 as WSHSY and CDR2 as SAAADI.

This clonotype was picked up a small number of times. The CDR3 nucleotides are TGTGCCACCAGTGGGGGGACCCCGCCCTACGAGCAGTACTTC. Amino acid sequence: CATSGGTPPYEQYF. This chain links TRBV24-1 with TRBJ2-7; D possibly matches TRBD1 or TRBD2 (5 bases each). The CDR3 has 14 amino acids. Germline loops: CDR1 KGHDR, CDR2 SFDVKD. V was pared by 5 bases and J by 2 bases, with 12 bases between.

CDR3 protein: CASSLRIRSTDTQYF. CDR3 sequence (DNA): TGTGCCAGCAGTTTAAGAATTCGGAGCACAGATACGCAGTATTTT. The V gene is TRBV12-3 or TRBV12-4, the J gene TRBJ2-3; no clear D gene. The CDR3 spans 15 residues. The V and J ends lost 2 bases and 0 bases respectively, with 9 bases between them.

V usage is TRBV11-3 and J usage is TRBJ2-5, with D perhaps TRBD1 (5 bases). V lost 2 bases and J 5 bases, leaving 15 bases between the germline ends. From germline, CDR1 is SGHNT and CDR2 YENEEA. The CDR3 spans 15 residues. CDR3 in amino acids: CASSLPRTRLETQYF. CDR3 sequence (DNA): TGTGCCAGCAGCTTACCTCGGACACGGCTGGAGACCCAGTACTTC.

This clonotype was detected only a few times. The CDR3 coding sequence is TGCGCCAGCAGCCAGTGGGGGGGTGGGAACACCGGGGAGCTGTTTTTT. Translating it yields CASSQWGGGNTGELFF. The chain has TRBV4-3 and TRBJ2-2, with 7 bases matching TRBD2. Germline assignment: CDR1 LGHNA and CDR2 YSLEER. The CDR3 runs to 16 residues. The V and J ends lost 3 bases and 1 base, in that order; junction bases with no gene match: 5.

This clonotype was observed a few times. J is TRBJ2-2 and V is TRBV2; D unclear. The CDR3 runs to 13 residues. V shed 9 bases and J shed 1 base, with 9 bases lying between them. Germline V gene sequence: CDR1 SNHLY, CDR2 FYNNEI. The CDR3 bases are TGTGCCAGTAACCACAGGAACACCGGGGAGCTGTTTTTT. Encoded protein: CASNHRNTGELFF.

Only one count was recorded for this clonotype. The chain uses TRBV15 and TRBJ1-1; D is unresolved. Between the trimmed V and J ends, which lost 0 bases and 0 bases, there was a span of 11 bases. Germline V gene sequence: CDR1 LNHNV, CDR2 YYDKDF (reference sequence). CDR3 length: 16 amino acids. This chain's CDR3 is CATSRDGRKLNTEAFF. In nucleotides, the CDR3 is TGTGCCACCAGCAGAGATGGGCGGAAATTGAACACTGAAGCTTTCTTT.

This clonotype has more than one count but fewer than ten. The chain links TRBV6-5 to TRBJ2-7, with 8 positions matching TRBD2. V was clipped by 2 bases and J by 3 bases; unmatched bases: 18. CDR1 is MNHEY, CDR2 SVGAGI, per germline. This CDR3 has 19 residues. The CDR3 sequence: CASSYPSRSNSGRGYEQYF. The CDR3 DNA is TGTGCCAGCAGTTACCCGTCTCGATCTAACTCCGGGAGGGGCTACGAGCAGTACTTC.

The chain uses TRBV5-1 and TRBJ2-5; 11 nucleotides match TRBD2. Looked up from germline, CDR1 is SGHRS and CDR2 is YFSETQ. CDR3 length: 16 amino acids. After removal of 0 bases from V and 1 base from J, the junction contained 2 bases not matched to a gene. In DNA form, the CDR3 reads TGCGCCAGCAGCTTGGGGGGGACTAGCGGCCAAGAGACCCAGTACTTC. This encodes CASSLGGTSGQETQYF. Full variable domain (remainder filled in from reference TRBV5-1 and TRBJ2-5): KAGVTQTPRYLIKTRGQQVTLSCSPISGHRSVSWYQQTPGQGLQFLFEYFSETQRNKGNFPGRFSGRQFSNSRSEMNVSTLELGDSALYLCASSLGGTSGQETQYFGPGTRLLVL.